The entry that follows covers one T cell receptor (beta chain) sequence. This sample's time point: peripheral blood 6 weeks after treatment start. Looked up from germline, CDR1 is MDHEN and CDR2 is SYDVKM. Losses at the gene ends were 6 bases for V and 1 base for J; bases not matched to a gene: 11. The CDR3 length is 18 residues. Here immunoSEQ multiplex PCR was the method, and the copy in TCRdb shows in-frame clones only, minus some. The repertoire consists of about 30,000 clones, with around 84% occurring once and the leading ten covering around 3%. This specimen belongs to a study of PD-L1 blockade in urothelial cancer. Study-level information: Every 3 weeks, patients received intravenous atezolizumab 1,200 mg, beginning 2014. The authors examined blood 3 weeks (second dose) and 6 weeks after treatment start.

The source is a man between 65 and 85 years old with urothelial cancer. The chain links TRBV28 to TRBJ2-5; 13 bases line up with TRBD2. This sample comprised PBMCs, obtained around atezolizumab (anti-PD-L1) treatment. The CDR3 region has the DNA TGTGCCAGCAGCCCCGGACTAGCGGGAGCGTCTGCCCAAGAGACCCAGTACTTC. It is translated as CASSPGLAGASAQETQYF. The full variable domain, completed using reference TRBV28 and TRBJ2-5, is DVKVTQSSRYLVKRTGEKVFLECVQDMDHENMFWYRQDPGLGLRLIYFSYDVKMKEKGDIPEGYSVSREKKERFSLILESASTNQTSMYLCASSPGLAGASAQETQYFGPGTRLLVL.